Following are 19 T cell receptor beta chains from one sample sequenced in a study of cytomegalovirus exposure and HLA in healthy donors. The study ran its PCR with 60 Vbeta and 13 Jbeta primers. Method: immunoSEQ multiplex PCR; TCRdb's copy keeps in-frame clones and lacks some. The sample holds some 130,000 clones, under 10% seen once. The sequenced sample consisted of PBMCs. These receptors all come from a woman between 35 and 50 years old in good health and CMV-seropositive.

This clone was counted a few times. V usage is TRBV7-2 and J usage is TRBJ2-1; TRBD2 matches 13 bases. The CDR3 sequence is 15 residues long. Unmatched junction bases numbered 6, after V lost 5 bases and J lost 8 bases. In germline, CDR1 is SGHTA, CDR2 FQGNSA. The CDR3 here is CASSLTSGGAYEQFF. CDR3 DNA: TGTGCCAGCAGCCTAACTAGCGGGGGGGCTTATGAGCAGTTCTTC. The whole variable domain, filled in from reference TRBV7-2 and TRBJ2-1, reads GAGVSQSPSNKVTEKGKDVELRCDPISGHTALYWYRQSLGQGLEFLIYFQGNSAPDKSGLPSDRFSAERTGGSVSTLTIQRTQQEDSAVYLCASSLTSGGAYEQFFGPGTRLTVL.

This clone has more than one count but fewer than ten. This sequence joins TRBV7-2 and TRBJ2-7; D might be TRBD1 (6 bases). CDR3 length equals 13 residues. Germline CDR1 is SGHTA and CDR2 is FQGNSA. V was clipped by 5 bases and J by 2 bases, with 10 bases between them. As DNA, the CDR3 is TGTGCCAGCAGCGGACAGTCCGCCTACGAGCAGTACTTC. This sequence encodes CASSGQSAYEQYF.

This clone appeared a few times. The chain links TRBV5-1 to TRBJ2-1; 8 positions match TRBD1. The CDR3 runs to 14 residues. J gave up 3 bases and V 2 bases, and 1 base lay outside the gene matches. The germline gives CDR1 SGHRS, CDR2 YFSETQ. The DNA for the CDR3 is TGCGCCAGCAGCTTAGGGACAGGCTACAATGAGCAGTTCTTC. Protein: CASSLGTGYNEQFF.

In nucleotides, the CDR3 is TGTGCCAGTAGTCAGCTCAGGGAAGGAGAGCAGTACTTC. Translated: CASSQLREGEQYF. The chain employs TRBV19 and TRBJ2-7; maybe TRBD1 (5 bases). Germline V gene lookup returns CDR1 LNHDA and CDR2 SQIVND (reference sequence). The CDR3 sequence is 13 residues long. Trimming removed 5 bases from V and 7 bases from J, with 15 bases in between.

The chain employs TRBV20-1 and TRBJ2-3; the D is unclear. Germline CDR1 reads DFQATT; CDR2 reads SNEGSKA (reference sequence). V was cut by 1 base and J by 4 bases, with 3 bases left in between. The CDR3 sequence is 11 residues long. The CDR3 protein is CSARVSDTQYF. The DNA of the CDR3 is TGCAGTGCTAGAGTATCAGATACGCAGTATTTT.

A few counts support this clone. J is TRBJ2-3 and V is TRBV19, with 10 nucleotides matching TRBD2. The trim removed 5 bases at V and 2 bases at J, leaving 7 bases unmatched. Germline loops: CDR1 LNHDA, CDR2 SQIVND (reference sequence). The CDR3 contains 16 residues. The CDR3 spells CASSPQAGGHTDTQYF. CDR3 sequence (DNA): TGTGCCAGTAGTCCCCAAGCGGGGGGGCACACAGATACGCAGTATTTT.

This clone was observed a few times. The V gene is TRBV6-5, the J gene TRBJ1-2; 8 nucleotides align to TRBD1. Germline CDR1 and CDR2: MNHEY and SVGAGI. The J segment lost 6 bases and the V segment lost 2 bases, leaving 11 bases of the junction unmatched. The CDR3 loop spans 16 amino acids. CDR3 residues: CASSYGTGPHPDGYTF. The CDR3 coding sequence is TGTGCCAGCAGTTACGGGACAGGCCCTCACCCCGATGGCTACACCTTC.

The chain uses TRBV19 and TRBJ2-3; weak D call: TRBD2 (6 bases). V dropped 4 bases and J dropped 1 base, with 9 bases sitting between them. Germline V gene lookup returns CDR1 LNHDA and CDR2 SQIVND (reference sequence). This CDR3 contains 14 residues. Written as DNA, the CDR3 is TGTGCCAGTAGTAGCGGCGGGGGCACAGATACGCAGTATTTT. This gives the protein CASSSGGGTDTQYF.

The rearrangement links TRBV6-5 to TRBJ2-5; 9 bases fit TRBD2. This CDR3 spans 13 amino acids. V dropped 7 bases and J dropped 2; count of bases not matched to a gene: 2. Germline CDR1 MNHEY, CDR2 SVGAGI. The CDR3 DNA is TGTGCCAGCAAGACTAGCGGACAAGAGACCCAGTACTTC. Protein sequence: CASKTSGQETQYF.

The rearrangement uses TRBV7-2 and TRBJ2-1, with 7 bases fitting TRBD2. Germline CDR1 and CDR2: SGHTA and FQGNSA. The CDR3 is 13 residues long. V dropped 5 bases and J dropped 3; count of bases not matched to a gene: 1. DNA for the CDR3: TGTGCCAGCAGCCGGACTAGCTACAATGAGCAGTTCTTC. Residues: CASSRTSYNEQFF.

The V and J genes are TRBV5-1 and TRBJ2-7, with TRBD1 identical over 12 bases. Germline assignment: CDR1 SGHRS and CDR2 YFSETQ. The CDR3 sequence is 14 residues long. With V trimmed by 4 bases and J by 6 bases, 5 bases remained unmatched. CDR3 bases: TGCGCCAGCAGCCCGGGGACAGGGGGCTTCGAGCAGTACTTC. It specifies CASSPGTGGFEQYF.

Points on this clone: One junction end disagrees with the germline gene, perhaps due to a read error. This chain connects TRBV7-2 to TRBJ1-1, with D unclear. The CDR3 spans 13 residues. CDR1 SGHTA and CDR2 FQGNSA come from the germline V gene. The CDR3 nucleotides read TGTGCCAGAAGCTTCAGCGGAAGAGTTGAAGCTTTCTTT. Its translation is CARSFSGRVEAFF.

This clone has a handful of counts. The CDR3 DNA reads TGCAGCGCCGCGGGAACCAACTATGGCTACACCTTC. Amino acid sequence: CSAAGTNYGYTF. The chain combines TRBV29-1 with TRBJ1-2; D unresolved. This CDR3 has 12 residues. From germline, CDR1 is SQVTM and CDR2 ANQGSEA. The V end was cut by 7 bases, the J end by 2 bases, with 11 bases between.

This clone has just a few counts. The chain carries TRBV6-4 and TRBJ1-1, with D perhaps matching TRBD1 (5 bases). Trimming took 0 bases from V and 3 from J, leaving 11 bases between them. This CDR3 comprises 15 residues. Germline V gene data show CDR1 as MRHNA and CDR2 as SNTAGT. The CDR3 protein is CASSDSPGLDTEAFF. The CDR3 DNA reads TGTGCCAGCAGTGACTCCCCGGGACTAGACACTGAAGCTTTCTTT.

A few counts support this clone. The chain combines TRBV11-3 with TRBJ2-3; D possibly corresponds to TRBD1 (6 bases). CDR1 and CDR2 from the germline V gene are SGHNT and YENEEA. The CDR3 has 16 amino acids. Trimming removed 0 bases from V and 3 bases from J, with 13 bases in between. Here the CDR3 DNA reads TGTGCCAGCAGCTTAGATCTTCGCCAGGGGACAGATACGCAGTATTTT. The encoded protein is CASSLDLRQGTDTQYF.

This clone was picked up a small number of times. The chain recombines TRBV5-6 with TRBJ2-5, with 8 bases aligning to TRBD2. The CDR3 loop spans 14 amino acids. The germline gives CDR1 SGHDT, CDR2 YYEEEE. The V segment lost 6 bases and the J segment 3 bases; nucleotides outside the gene matches: 7. The CDR3 reads CASTFREGEETQYF. The DNA for the CDR3 is TGTGCCAGCACCTTCCGGGAGGGGGAAGAGACCCAGTACTTC.

In this sample, this clone turned up a few times. The chain recombines TRBV19 with TRBJ1-5, with 7 bases lining up with TRBD1. CDR3 length: 13 amino acids. Per germline, CDR1 LNHDA and CDR2 SQIVND (reference sequence). V gave up 6 bases and J gave up 6 bases; unmatched junction bases: 5. CDR3 DNA: TGTGCCAGTAGCTTACAGGGGCCTCAGCCCCAGCATTTT. Its protein is CASSLQGPQPQHF.

In DNA, the CDR3 is TGCGCCAGCAGCCCTATGACAGGAACCTACGAGCAGTACTTC. Its protein is CASSPMTGTYEQYF. The chain recombines TRBV5-1 with TRBJ2-7, with D perhaps matching TRBD1 (6 bases). The length of the CDR3 is 14 residues. The V and J ends lost 4 bases and 2 bases respectively, with 13 bases between them. Per germline, CDR1 SGHRS and CDR2 YFSETQ.

The table lists this clone with a few counts. This sequence joins TRBV11-3 and TRBJ1-1; TRBD1 matches 8 bases. Germline-derived CDR1 and CDR2 are SGHNT and YENEEA. The ends lost 5 bases at V and 6 bases at J; junction bases unmatched: 11. The CDR3 extends over 15 amino acids. The chain's CDR3 is CASSHMTGELPEAFF. CDR3 nucleotide sequence: TGTGCCAGCAGCCATATGACAGGGGAGCTCCCTGAAGCTTTCTTT.